This TCR beta chain was sequenced for a study of T cell responses to AZD1222 COVID-19 vaccine. The germline V gene encodes CDR1 SGHDT and CDR2 YYEEEE. J gave up 5 bases and V 4 bases, and 11 bases lay outside the gene matches. The CDR3 is 16 residues long. About this clone: What it recognizes is unknown.

General study findings and limits: White British ancestry dominated among donors, who included more females, and clonal diversity was possibly underestimated.

Sequencing used immunoSEQ multiplex PCR; TCRdb keeps in-frame clones, though not all of them. The sample lists 65,000 to 80,000 clones, approximately 83% occurring once. Specimen: peripheral blood, collected 28 days after the second AZD1222 dose. The chain links TRBV5-6 to TRBJ1-1; 10 bases align to TRBD1. This TCR derives from an adult who received the AZD1222 COVID-19 vaccine. The CDR3, as DNA: TGTGCCAGCAGCCTAACGCGGGACAGGGGATGGACTGAAGCTTTCTTT. Translation: CASSLTRDRGWTEAFF.